These 7 T cell receptor beta chains were sequenced from one sample in a study of cytomegalovirus exposure and HLA in healthy donors. The PCR had 60 Vbeta and 13 Jbeta primers. TCRdb's table, derived via immunoSEQ multiplex PCR, lists solely in-frame clones and lacks some. The sample holds roughly 68,000 clones, over 50% seen once. The sequenced material came from PBMCs. The receptor set was obtained from a man in his forties or fifties in good health and CMV-seropositive.

The J gene is TRBJ2-1, the V gene TRBV4-2, with 12 nucleotides matching TRBD2. CDR1 LGHNA and CDR2 YNFKEQ come from the germline V gene. CDR3 length: 15 amino acids. With V trimmed by 3 bases and J by 5 bases, 2 bases remained unmatched. CDR3 sequence (DNA): TGTGCCAGCAGCCATACTAGCGGGGGGAACAATGAGCAGTTCTTC. Translating it yields CASSHTSGGNNEQFF.

The chain couples TRBV5-1 to TRBJ1-4; tentatively, D is TRBD1 (6 bases). CDR1 and CDR2 (germline): SGHRS, YFSETQ. The CDR3 covers 14 residues. V was clipped by 2 bases and J by 7 bases, with 12 bases between them. CDR3 bases: TGCGCCAGCAGCTTCGGCGGCAGGGGTGAAAAACTGTTTTTT. Its protein product is CASSFGGRGEKLFF. The whole variable domain, filled in from reference TRBV5-1 and TRBJ1-4, reads KAGVTQTPRYLIKTRGQQVTLSCSPISGHRSVSWYQQTPGQGLQFLFEYFSETQRNKGNFPGRFSGRQFSNSRSEMNVSTLELGDSALYLCASSFGGRGEKLFFGSGTQLSVL.

The CDR3 is CASSIGQMNTEAFF. Written as DNA, the CDR3 is TGTGCCAGTAGTATTGGACAGATGAACACTGAAGCTTTCTTT. This chain uses TRBV19 with TRBJ1-1; a weak D match, TRBD1 (6 bases). Trimming left V 3 bases short and J 0 bases short, with 8 bases between. The CDR3 runs 14 residues. The germline V gene has CDR1 LNHDA and CDR2 SQIVND (reference sequence). Variable domain in full (rest from reference TRBV19 and TRBJ1-1): DGGITQSPKYLFRKEGQNVTLSCEQNLNHDAMYWYRQDPGQGLRLIYYSQIVNDFQKGDIAEGYSVSREKKESFPLTVTSAQKNPTAFYLCASSIGQMNTEAFFGQGTRLTVV.

The chain is built from TRBV7-2 and TRBJ2-3, with TRBD2 matching 10 bases. The germline gives CDR1 SGHTA, CDR2 FQGNSA. V dropped 1 base and J dropped 1; count of bases not matched to a gene: 11. The CDR3 spans 19 residues. The CDR3 nucleotides read TGTGCCAGCAGCTTAGGCCCCCCTAGCGGGGGTTCCCGCACAGATACGCAGTATTTT. Encoded protein: CASSLGPPSGGSRTDTQYF.

The rearrangement joins TRBV18 to TRBJ2-3; D remains ambiguous. CDR1 and CDR2 (germline): KGHSH, LQKENI. Deletions cut 3 bases from V and 6 bases from J, with 10 bases between. The CDR3 sequence is 13 residues long. In DNA, the CDR3 is TGTGCCAGCTCACCCCAGCAGGCCGATACGCAGTATTTT. Translation: CASSPQQADTQYF.

The chain employs TRBV6-1 and TRBJ1-2; D gene unclear. The germline V and J ends were trimmed by 2 bases and 0 bases, with 10 bases remaining between them. Germline V gives CDR1 MNHNS, CDR2 SASEGT. The CDR3 has 15 residues. CDR3 region: CASSENPSPNYGYTF. The CDR3, as DNA: TGTGCCAGCAGTGAAAATCCGTCCCCTAACTATGGCTACACCTTC.

The CDR3 sequence is CAWGQGAEKLFF. The CDR3 region has the DNA TGTGCCTGGGGACAGGGGGCTGAAAAACTGTTTTTT. This chain links TRBV30 with TRBJ1-4; 11 bases map to TRBD1. V trimming: 5 bases; J trimming: 7 bases; junction bases outside the gene matches: 0. The germline V gene has CDR1 GTSNPN and CDR2 SVGIG (reference sequence). The CDR3 has 12 amino acids.